One and the same sample provided the 8 T cell receptor beta chains below, sequenced in a study of beta chain features in type 1 diabetes. Isolated RNA was reverse transcribed in full, so expressed TCRB transcripts were sequenced. Profiling relied on immunoSEQ multiplex PCR, and the TCRdb table lists in-frame clones only, not all of them. This sample has about half a million clones, with approximately 28% found just once. The sample comprised naive CD4+ T cells from blood. These receptors originate from a man younger than 30 in good health.

Here the CDR3 DNA reads TGTGCCAGCAGCACCCGGACAGGGGGCAGCACCGGGGAGCTGTTTTTT. Its protein product is CASSTRTGGSTGELFF. The rearrangement joins TRBV7-2 to TRBJ2-2; 11 bases are a match to TRBD1. This CDR3 region has 16 residues. Losses at the gene ends were 5 bases for V and 4 bases for J; bases not matched to a gene: 6. CDR1 is SGHTA, CDR2 FQGNSA, per germline.

The rearrangement links TRBV30 to TRBJ1-4; D may be TRBD1 (5 bases). CDR1 and CDR2 from the germline V gene are GTSNPN and SVGIG (reference sequence). Trimming took 1 base from V and 8 from J, leaving 17 bases between them. The CDR3 is 15 amino acids. CDR3 bases: TGTGCCTGGAGTGCCATCCAGGGCGTTCGCGAAAAACTGTTTTTT. It specifies CAWSAIQGVREKLFF.

This clone has more than one count but fewer than ten. The chain links TRBV7-9 to TRBJ2-5; 9 bases are shared with TRBD1. CDR3 length: 18 residues. CDR1 is SEHNR and CDR2 is FQNEAQ in the germline V gene (reference sequence). The trim removed 2 bases at V and 6 bases at J, leaving 16 bases unmatched. The CDR3 is CASSLTHSGTGSGKTQYF. CDR3 DNA: TGTGCCAGCAGCTTAACCCACTCCGGGACAGGGTCGGGGAAGACCCAGTACTTC.

The DNA of the CDR3 is TGTGCCAGCAGGGCCAAGGACATAAACTCCTACGAGCAGTACTTC. This gives the protein CASRAKDINSYEQYF. The chain combines TRBV7-2 with TRBJ2-7, with D possibly matching TRBD1 (5 bases). V was shortened by 6 bases and J by 0 bases, with 15 bases between the two germline ends. CDR1 and CDR2 from the germline V gene are SGHTA and FQGNSA. The CDR3 extends over 15 amino acids.

The chain employs TRBV30 and TRBJ1-2; maybe TRBD1 (5 bases). Germline V gene data show CDR1 as GTSNPN and CDR2 as SVGIG (reference sequence). The germline V and J ends were trimmed by 4 bases and 8 bases, with 11 bases remaining between them. This CDR3 spans 11 amino acids. CDR3 DNA: TGTGCCTGGAATTACGGGGGAGGCTACACCTTC. As protein: CAWNYGGGYTF.

The chain couples TRBV28 to TRBJ2-7; 7 bases fit TRBD1. V shed 4 bases, J shed 0 bases, and the junction held 0 bases outside the gene matches. Germline lookup yields CDR1 MDHEN and CDR2 SYDVKM. This CDR3 comprises 13 residues. CDR3 loop: CASSWDSSYEQYF. CDR3 DNA sequence: TGTGCCAGCAGTTGGGACAGCTCCTACGAGCAGTACTTC.

CDR3 sequence: CASSQGPDIMGTDTQYF. CDR3 DNA: TGTGCCAGCAGCCAAGGACCGGATATCATGGGCACAGATACGCAGTATTTT. The chain links TRBV27 to TRBJ2-3; D not certain. Trimming shortened V by 6 bases and J by 1 base, and 20 bases separated the two germline ends. The CDR3 consists of 17 residues. Per germline, CDR1 MNHEY and CDR2 SMNVEV (reference sequence).

Turning to this clone: At the DNA level, this CDR3 is encoded by other sequences in the same sample as well. The V call is TRBV20-1, the J call TRBJ1-2, with no clear D. The CDR3 sequence is 11 residues long. The germline V gene encodes CDR1 DFQATT and CDR2 SNEGSKA (reference sequence). Trimming stripped 1 base from V and 4 bases from J, with 4 bases between. In nucleotides, the CDR3 is TGCAGTGCTAGAGTAGGCTATGGCTACACCTTC. It encodes CSARVGYGYTF.